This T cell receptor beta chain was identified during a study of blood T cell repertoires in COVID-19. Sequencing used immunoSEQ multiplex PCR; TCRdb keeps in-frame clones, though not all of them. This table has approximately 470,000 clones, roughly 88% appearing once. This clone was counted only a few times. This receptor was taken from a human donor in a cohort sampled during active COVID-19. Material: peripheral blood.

The CDR3 sequence is CASSRESRGLQGEQYF. The CDR3 nucleotides are TGTGCCAGCAGTCGGGAGAGTAGGGGACTTCAAGGGGAGCAGTACTTC. The V and J genes are TRBV3-1 (or the pseudogene TRBV3-2) and TRBJ2-7, with D maybe TRBD2 (6 bases). The CDR3 contains 16 residues. The V end was cut by 6 bases, the J end by 7 bases, with 25 bases between. Per the germline V gene, CDR1 is LGHDT and CDR2 is YNNKEL (reference sequence).